This T cell receptor beta chain was found in a study of blood T cell repertoires in COVID-19. Study in general: PBMCs, B-cell-depleted T cells, or T cells were the source of the cDNA or gDNA that made up the material.

Germline CDR1 reads SGHVS; CDR2 reads FQNEAQ. This CDR3 is built from 15 residues. Trimming at V came to 4 bases and at J to 8 bases, leaving 11 bases not matched to a gene. Seattle researchers signed up patients amid active infection and tracked them longitudinally. The protocol was immunoSEQ multiplex PCR, while the TCRdb copy is restricted to in-frame clones and leaves out a portion. The sample lists 250,000 to 300,000 clones, 80% to 90% occurring once. This chain links TRBV7-8 with TRBJ2-1; 7 nucleotides agree with TRBD2. This receptor was obtained from a woman between 45 and 65 years old with COVID-19, enrolled during active disease. Specimen: peripheral blood. In DNA form, the CDR3 reads TGTGCCAGCAGCTCAGCGGGGAGGGTTATGGATGAGCAGTTCTTC. It is translated as CASSSAGRVMDEQFF.